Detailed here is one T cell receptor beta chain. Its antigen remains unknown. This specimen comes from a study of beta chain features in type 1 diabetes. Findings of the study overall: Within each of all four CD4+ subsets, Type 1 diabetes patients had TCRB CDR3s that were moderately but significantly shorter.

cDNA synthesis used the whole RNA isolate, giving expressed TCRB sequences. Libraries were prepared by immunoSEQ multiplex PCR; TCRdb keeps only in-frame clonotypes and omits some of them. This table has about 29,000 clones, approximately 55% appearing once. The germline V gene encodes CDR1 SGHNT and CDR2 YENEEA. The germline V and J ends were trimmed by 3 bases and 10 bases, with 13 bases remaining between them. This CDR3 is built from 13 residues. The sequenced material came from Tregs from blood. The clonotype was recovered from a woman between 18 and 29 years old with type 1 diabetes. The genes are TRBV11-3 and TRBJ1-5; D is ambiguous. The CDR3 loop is CASSFAEGRPQHF. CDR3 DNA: TGTGCCAGCAGCTTTGCCGAGGGTCGCCCCCAGCATTTT.